These 29 T cell receptor beta chains were sequenced from one sample in a study of technical replicates of blood from several donors. Profiled with immunoSEQ multiplex PCR; TCRdb holds only in-frame clones, not every one. There are over 55,000 clones in the sample; about 88% occur only once, and about 5.1% lies in the top ten. The sequenced sample was PBMCs. The receptors stem from a human donor in good health. Some clones in this sample may be carry-over from other donors' samples.

V usage is TRBV6-6 and J usage is TRBJ2-2, with D hard to call. Per germline, CDR1 MNHNY and CDR2 SVGAGI (reference sequence). The CDR3 is 14 residues long. The germline V and J ends were trimmed by 2 bases and 3 bases, with 7 bases remaining between them. CDR3 nucleotide sequence: TGTGCCAGCAGTTACACCCGGGACACCGGGGAGCTGTTTTTT. Translated: CASSYTRDTGELFF.

The J gene is TRBJ2-3, the V gene TRBV7-2, with 12 bases that match TRBD1. CDR3 length: 15 amino acids. V was clipped by 4 bases and J by 6 bases; unmatched bases: 5. The V gene's germline CDR1 is SGHTA and CDR2 FQGNSA. The CDR3, as DNA: TGTGCCAGCAGCTCGGGACAGGGGGCAAGGGATACGCAGTATTTT. Translating it yields CASSSGQGARDTQYF.

This chain links TRBV19 with TRBJ1-1; 8 positions match TRBD1. V lost 6 bases to trimming and J lost 1 base; unmatched junction nucleotides: 13. The germline CDR1 and CDR2 sequences are LNHDA and SQIVND (reference sequence). The CDR3 totals 17 residues. For the CDR3, the DNA is TGTGCCAGTAGAAACAGGGGGGCGCGGGTTACGAACACTGAAGCTTTCTTT. Residues: CASRNRGARVTNTEAFF. Complete variable domain (other parts from reference TRBV19 and TRBJ1-1): DGGITQSPKYLFRKEGQNVTLSCEQNLNHDAMYWYRQDPGQGLRLIYYSQIVNDFQKGDIAEGYSVSREKKESFPLTVTSAQKNPTAFYLCASRNRGARVTNTEAFFGQGTRLTVV.

The rearrangement joins TRBV7-9 to TRBJ1-4; possible D gene TRBD1, 6 bases. V was clipped by 5 bases and J by 5 bases, with 18 bases between them. Per germline, CDR1 SEHNR and CDR2 FQNEAQ (reference sequence). CDR3 length: 16 residues. The CDR3 loop is CASSALQGMVNEKLFF. The CDR3 DNA follows: TGTGCCAGCAGCGCCCTGCAGGGGATGGTAAATGAAAAACTGTTTTTT. The entire variable domain, with the rest obtained from reference TRBV7-9 and TRBJ1-4, is as follows: DTGVSQNPRHKITKRGQNVTFRCDPISEHNRLYWYRQTLGQGPEFLTYFQNEAQLEKSRLLSDRFSAERPKGSFSTLEIQRTEQGDSAMYLCASSALQGMVNEKLFFGSGTQLSVL.

The V call is TRBV5-1, the J call TRBJ2-5, with D possibly being TRBD2 (5 bases). Trimming took off 4 bases at V and 2 bases at J, with 15 bases between the two ends. The CDR3 has 15 amino acids. The V gene's germline CDR1 is SGHRS and CDR2 YFSETQ. This CDR3 reads CASSGGLSGQETQYF. The DNA for the CDR3 is TGCGCCAGCAGCGGCGGACTGTCGGGTCAAGAGACCCAGTACTTC. Full variable domain (remainder filled in from reference TRBV5-1 and TRBJ2-5): KAGVTQTPRYLIKTRGQQVTLSCSPISGHRSVSWYQQTPGQGLQFLFEYFSETQRNKGNFPGRFSGRQFSNSRSEMNVSTLELGDSALYLCASSGGLSGQETQYFGPGTRLLVL.

CDR3 bases: TGTGCCAGTAGTATTTTGGGAGGAATTAGCGGGGAGCTGTTTTTT. The encoded protein is CASSILGGISGELFF. This sequence joins TRBV19 and TRBJ2-2, with a possible D match to TRBD2 (6 bases). V was cut by 3 bases and J by 7 bases, with 15 bases left in between. The CDR3 has 15 amino acids. CDR1 is LNHDA, CDR2 SQIVND, per germline (reference sequence).

V usage is TRBV7-9 and J usage is TRBJ2-7; TRBD2 matches 10 bases. CDR3 length: 15 amino acids. The germline V gene has CDR1 SEHNR and CDR2 FQNEAQ (reference sequence). Trimming took 6 bases from V and 4 from J; bases not matched to a gene: 9. The CDR3 protein is CASRPASGSNYEQYF. CDR3 nucleotide sequence: TGTGCCAGCAGGCCCGCTAGCGGGAGTAATTACGAGCAGTACTTC.

The rearrangement uses TRBV6-5 and TRBJ1-1; unclear D gene. Germline-derived CDR1 and CDR2 are MNHEY and SVGAGI. The CDR3 runs 15 residues. Trimming removed 4 bases from V and 3 bases from J, with 15 bases in between. The CDR3, as DNA: TGTGCCAGCAGTTCCGAGGCATTGGGTGACACTGAAGCTTTCTTT. It is translated as CASSSEALGDTEAFF.

The chain uses TRBV7-2 and TRBJ2-2; 7 nucleotides agree with TRBD2. J gave up 7 bases and V 5 bases, and 13 bases lay outside the gene matches. CDR3 length: 16 amino acids. The germline CDR1 and CDR2 sequences are SGHTA and FQGNSA. The CDR3 region is CASSPSGGGRNGELFF. CDR3 nucleotides: TGTGCCAGCAGCCCAAGTGGGGGGGGACGGAACGGGGAGCTGTTTTTT.

The count of this clone is one. V gene TRBV5-8 combines with J gene TRBJ2-1, with 8 nucleotides matching TRBD2. Germline values: CDR1 SGHTS, CDR2 YDEGEE. The CDR3 totals 16 residues. Unmatched junction bases numbered 7, after V lost 0 bases and J lost 5 bases. The CDR3 reads CASSLEFSGGNNEQFF. The DNA of the CDR3 is TGTGCCAGCAGCTTGGAGTTCAGCGGGGGAAACAATGAGCAGTTCTTC.

The chain recombines TRBV5-1 with TRBJ1-2; TRBD1 matches at 8 bases. The CDR3 totals 16 residues. The germline gives CDR1 SGHRS, CDR2 YFSETQ. V dropped 4 bases and J dropped 8; count of bases not matched to a gene: 16. The CDR3 region is CASSPGTGRPGGGYTF. The CDR3 nucleotides are TGCGCCAGCAGCCCCGGGACAGGTCGCCCAGGCGGGGGCTACACCTTC.

The chain combines TRBV7-9 with TRBJ2-3; D perhaps matches TRBD2 (5 bases). Germline CDR1 SEHNR, CDR2 FQNEAQ (reference sequence). The CDR3 runs to 13 residues. Trimming took 3 bases from V and 1 from J, leaving 5 bases between them. The CDR3 loop is CASSFGGTDTQYF. DNA of the CDR3: TGTGCCAGCAGCTTCGGGGGCACAGATACGCAGTATTTT.

The chain uses TRBV7-9 and TRBJ1-3; the D is unclear. The CDR3 has 14 amino acids. V lost 5 bases, J lost 4 bases, and 12 bases lay in between. CDR1 SEHNR and CDR2 FQNEAQ come from the germline V gene (reference sequence). CDR3 sequence: CASSDQSGGNTIYF. DNA for the CDR3: TGTGCCAGCAGCGACCAATCGGGAGGAAACACCATATATTTT.

The sample holds a few counts of this clone. The rearrangement joins TRBV7-8 to TRBJ2-7; D is possibly TRBD1 (7 bases). Germline loops: CDR1 SGHVS, CDR2 FQNEAQ. V was trimmed by 4 bases and J by 1 base, leaving 14 bases between them. This CDR3 has 15 residues. The CDR3 DNA is TGTGCCAGCAGCTCCCCGACAGGGAGGTCCTACGAGCAGTACTTC. Translation gives CASSSPTGRSYEQYF.

The gene calls are TRBV18 and TRBJ1-2, with 7 bases fitting TRBD1. CDR1 KGHSH and CDR2 LQKENI come from the germline V gene. The V segment lost 1 base and the J segment 2 bases; nucleotides outside the gene matches: 4. This CDR3 has 15 amino acids. The CDR3 DNA sequence: TGTGCCAGCTCACCACAAACACAGGGGAACTATGGCTACACCTTC. It yields the protein CASSPQTQGNYGYTF.

The gene calls are TRBV4-1 and TRBJ1-2, with D perhaps matching TRBD1 (6 bases). V dropped 4 bases and J dropped 2 bases, with 11 bases sitting between them. Germline lookup yields CDR1 MGHRA and CDR2 YSYEKL. The CDR3 extends over 14 amino acids. The CDR3 region is CASSPRGVNYGYTF. Written as DNA, the CDR3 is TGCGCCAGCAGCCCCAGGGGCGTCAACTATGGCTACACCTTC.

V is TRBV19 and J is TRBJ2-1; D is perhaps TRBD2 (6 bases). CDR1 is LNHDA, CDR2 SQIVND, per germline (reference sequence). Deletions cut 7 bases from V and 8 bases from J, with 24 bases between. The CDR3 spans 16 residues. CDR3 amino acids: CASTPWGGTGMDEQFF. Written as DNA, the CDR3 is TGTGCCAGTACCCCCTGGGGCGGGACCGGGATGGATGAGCAGTTCTTC.

The chain joins TRBV5-1 to TRBJ2-2; 7 bases are a match to TRBD2. Germline V gives CDR1 SGHRS, CDR2 YFSETQ. The CDR3 is 16 amino acids. J lost 4 bases, V lost 0 bases, and 6 bases had no gene match. The CDR3 nucleotides are TGCGCCAGCAGCTTGGTGGCGGGGGAAGGCACCGGGGAGCTGTTTTTT. As protein: CASSLVAGEGTGELFF.

In this sample, this clone turned up once. This chain joins TRBV18 and TRBJ1-4; no definite D call. Trimming removed 2 bases from V and 4 bases from J, with 14 bases in between. The CDR3 extends over 16 amino acids. CDR1 is KGHSH and CDR2 is LQKENI in the germline V gene. The CDR3 loop is CASSPDIAGINEKLFF. The CDR3 region has the DNA TGTGCCAGCTCACCAGATATAGCGGGGATTAATGAAAAACTGTTTTTT. Supplemented by reference TRBV18 and TRBJ1-4, the full variable domain reads NAGVMQNPRHLVRRRGQEARLRCSPMKGHSHVYWYRQLPEEGLKFMVYLQKENIIDESGMPKERFSAEFPKEGPSILRIQQVVRGDSAAYFCASSPDIAGINEKLFFGSGTQLSVL.

The chain joins TRBV30 to TRBJ2-2; 10 nucleotides line up with TRBD1. J was trimmed by 4 bases and V by 4 bases; bases with no gene match: 9. This CDR3 comprises 16 residues. CDR1 is GTSNPN, CDR2 SVGIG, per germline (reference sequence). Here the CDR3 reads CAWTPSWDRGTGELFF. The CDR3 DNA sequence: TGTGCCTGGACCCCCAGTTGGGACAGGGGCACCGGGGAGCTGTTTTTT.

The J gene is TRBJ2-7, the V gene TRBV2; the match to TRBD1 covers 7 bases. The CDR3 runs to 12 residues. Germline loops: CDR1 SNHLY, CDR2 FYNNEI. After removal of 6 bases from V and 2 bases from J, the junction contained 1 base not matched to a gene. CDR3 region: CASRQGAYEQYF. DNA of the CDR3: TGTGCCAGCAGGCAGGGGGCCTACGAGCAGTACTTC.

V and J are TRBV4-2 and TRBJ1-5; 10 bases map to TRBD1. CDR1 LGHNA and CDR2 YNFKEQ come from the germline V gene. J lost 4 bases, V lost 4 bases, and 4 bases had no gene match. CDR3 size: 15 residues. CDR3 DNA: TGTGCCAGCAGCCGAGACAGGGGGCAAAATCAGCCCCAGCATTTT. Protein product: CASSRDRGQNQPQHF.

The chain employs TRBV5-1 and TRBJ1-3; possibly TRBD1 for D (6 bases). The CDR3 loop spans 16 amino acids. The V end was cut by 0 bases, the J end by 4 bases, with 14 bases between. Looked up from germline, CDR1 is SGHRS and CDR2 is YFSETQ. For the CDR3, the DNA is TGCGCCAGCAGCTTGGTTCCAGGGGAGTCCGGAAACACCATATATTTT. Protein product: CASSLVPGESGNTIYF.

The J gene is TRBJ1-1, the V gene TRBV18; maybe TRBD1 (6 bases). With 0 bases removed from V and 0 bases from J, the gap between germline ends came to 8 bases. In germline, CDR1 is KGHSH, CDR2 LQKENI. CDR3 length: 15 amino acids. CDR3 bases: TGTGCCAGCTCACCACCCAGGGGTATGAACACTGAAGCTTTCTTT. Translating it yields CASSPPRGMNTEAFF.

In this sample, this clone is medium-sized. The chain links TRBV2 to TRBJ2-1, with TRBD2 matching 7 bases. CDR3 length: 13 amino acids. CDR1 is SNHLY, CDR2 FYNNEI, per germline. Trimming at V came to 1 base and at J to 12 bases, leaving 6 bases not matched to a gene. The CDR3, as DNA: TGTGCCAGCAGTGAAGGGGGGGGAAGTTGGCAGTTCTTC. Amino acids: CASSEGGGSWQFF.

This chain connects TRBV11-2 to TRBJ1-1; 7 bases are a match to TRBD1. The V segment lost 1 base and the J segment 2 bases; nucleotides outside the gene matches: 16. This CDR3 has 19 amino acids. Germline CDR1 SGHAT, CDR2 FQNNGV. The CDR3 DNA reads as TGTGCCAGCAGCTTAGGAAGGGGGCTTTTGGGGCCGGGAAACACTGAAGCTTTCTTT. The encoded protein is CASSLGRGLLGPGNTEAFF.

This chain links TRBV7-2 with TRBJ2-7; 12 bases agree with TRBD2. Germline assignment: CDR1 SGHTA and CDR2 FQGNSA. The V segment lost 3 bases and the J segment 4 bases; nucleotides outside the gene matches: 4. CDR3 length equals 15 residues. The CDR3 DNA follows: TGTGCCAGCAGCTTGCTAGCGGGAGGGCGGTACGAGCAGTACTTC. Its protein product is CASSLLAGGRYEQYF.

This chain joins TRBV19 and TRBJ1-1; D is ambiguous. The germline V gene encodes CDR1 LNHDA and CDR2 SQIVND (reference sequence). CDR3 length equals 14 residues. V was shortened by 7 bases and J by 0 bases, with 12 bases between the two germline ends. CDR3 sequence (DNA): TGTGCCAGTAAATATTGGGCCATGAACACTGAAGCTTTCTTT. Translating gives CASKYWAMNTEAFF.

This sequence joins TRBV5-1 and TRBJ1-4, with 9 bases aligning to TRBD1. CDR3 length: 15 residues. From germline, CDR1 is SGHRS and CDR2 YFSETQ. The trim removed 0 bases at V and 7 bases at J, leaving 4 bases unmatched. The CDR3 here is CASSLGDRGIEKLFF. CDR3 in DNA: TGCGCCAGCAGCTTGGGCGACAGGGGGATTGAAAAACTGTTTTTT.